This TCR beta chain was found in a study of T cells in Graves' hyperthyroidism and ophthalmopathy. No ophthalmopathy progression within 18 months constituted stable Graves' hyperthyroidism. The J segment lost 7 bases and the V segment lost 5 bases, leaving 2 bases of the junction unmatched. The CDR3 extends over 12 amino acids. Researchers took RNA transcripts and amplified the TCR beta CDR3 regions from them. A set of HTBI primers served as the primers for a first-round RT-PCR of the TCR CDR3. One entry per CDR3 protein results from TCRdb running MiXCR on the multiplex PCR reads. The sample consists of around 190,000 distinct CDR3 sequences, approximately 15% of them appearing once.

The source is a woman aged 50 to 60 with Graves' hyperthyroidism. Sequencing was performed on blood. The V call is TRBV12-3 or TRBV12-4, the J call TRBJ1-1, with 9 bases that match TRBD1. The CDR3 DNA reads as TGTGCCAGCAGTGAGACAGGGGGTGAAGCTTTCTTT. Its translation: CASSETGGEAFF.